One and the same sample provided the 8 T cell receptor beta chains below, sequenced in a study of shared clonotypes between healthy human individuals. Clones were read by immunoSEQ multiplex PCR, and TCRdb kept only the in-frame ones, dropping some. The data show about 2.3 million clones, around 93% seen once. Sequences were obtained from naive CD4+ T cells from PBMCs. The subset here: CD45RA+ positively selected. These receptors were collected from a man between 18 and 29 years old in good health. Some clones in this sample may be carry-over from other donors' samples.

The chain employs TRBV5-4 and TRBJ2-7; D is uncertain. The length of the CDR3 is 15 residues. The germline V gene encodes CDR1 SGHNT and CDR2 YYREEE (reference sequence). Trimming stripped 9 bases from V and 1 base from J, with 20 bases between. This chain's CDR3 is CAITGFKFLSYEQYF. The CDR3, as DNA: TGTGCCATCACCGGTTTCAAGTTCCTTTCCTACGAGCAGTACTTC.

This chain's CDR3 is CASSTRDRVGAFF. The CDR3 nucleotides are TGCGCCAGCAGCACCAGAGACAGGGTGGGAGCTTTCTTT. The chain has TRBV5-1 and TRBJ1-1, with 7 bases fitting TRBD1. Germline V gives CDR1 SGHRS, CDR2 YFSETQ. Trimming cost V 4 bases and J 10 bases; bases outside gene matches: 10. The CDR3 is 13 amino acids.

V usage is TRBV10-2 and J usage is TRBJ2-7; D possibly corresponds to TRBD1 (6 bases). The CDR3 contains 14 residues. Germline lookup yields CDR1 WSHSY and CDR2 SAAADI. V was shortened by 6 bases and J by 4 bases, with 16 bases between the two germline ends. The CDR3 loop is CASRLNRASYEQYF. CDR3 coding DNA: TGCGCCAGCAGACTGAACAGGGCGTCGTACGAGCAGTACTTC.

This chain connects TRBV2 to TRBJ2-7, with TRBD1 identical over 12 bases. The CDR3 sequence is 16 residues long. Germline trimming cut 11 bases from V and 5 bases from J; bases unmatched to any gene: 16. Germline V gene sequence: CDR1 SNHLY, CDR2 FYNNEI. The CDR3 region is CAGGSRWGQGADEQYF. The CDR3 DNA reads as TGTGCCGGAGGGTCTCGATGGGGACAGGGGGCCGACGAGCAGTACTTC. The complete variable domain, with remaining parts taken from reference TRBV2 and TRBJ2-7, reads EPEVTQTPSHQVTQMGQEVILRCVPISNHLYFYWYRQILGQKVEFLVSFYNNEISEKSEIFDDQFSVERPDGSNFTLKIRSTKLEDSAMYFCAGGSRWGQGADEQYFGPGTRLTVT.

The V and J genes are TRBV5-1 and TRBJ2-1; D is perhaps TRBD1 (6 bases). Germline CDR1 and CDR2: SGHRS and YFSETQ. Trimming left V 4 bases short and J 6 bases short, with 17 bases between. The CDR3 loop spans 15 amino acids. CDR3 sequence reads: CASSTQGLPSNEQFF. The CDR3 coding sequence is TGCGCCAGCAGCACCCAGGGGCTTCCCTCCAATGAGCAGTTCTTC.

The CDR3, as DNA: TGTGCCAGCACCCAGCTCCCGATTGGCAATCAGCCCCAGCATTTT. This translates into CASTQLPIGNQPQHF. The gene calls are TRBV2 and TRBJ1-5; D unresolved. Per germline, CDR1 SNHLY and CDR2 FYNNEI. The germline V and J ends were trimmed by 7 bases and 2 bases, with 15 bases remaining between them. The CDR3 consists of 15 residues.

This chain joins TRBV5-1 and TRBJ2-5; no clear D. With the DNA end fitting TRBJ2-7 better, the J assignment may be wrong. Germline V gene sequence: CDR1 SGHRS, CDR2 YFSETQ. CDR3 length: 14 amino acids. The DNA for the CDR3 is TGCGCCAGCAGCTTGAGGCAGCTCTCCTACGAGCAGTACTTC. Its translation: CASSLRQLSYEQYF.

The chain has TRBV19 and TRBJ1-2, with D possibly matching TRBD1 (6 bases). CDR3 size: 14 residues. From germline, CDR1 is LNHDA and CDR2 SQIVND (reference sequence). The V and J ends lost 7 bases and 3 bases respectively, with 15 bases between them. CDR3 residues: CASIQTGRYYGYTF. CDR3 bases: TGTGCCAGTATACAAACAGGGAGGTACTATGGCTACACCTTC. Filled out from reference TRBV19 and TRBJ1-2, the complete variable domain reads DGGITQSPKYLFRKEGQNVTLSCEQNLNHDAMYWYRQDPGQGLRLIYYSQIVNDFQKGDIAEGYSVSREKKESFPLTVTSAQKNPTAFYLCASIQTGRYYGYTFGSGTRLTVV.